The TCR beta chain described here comes from a study of blood T cell repertoires in COVID-19. The wider study: The study drew acute and convalescent COVID-19 samples from the United States, Italy and Spain. T cells, B-cell-depleted T cells, or PBMCs provided the cDNA or gDNA that served as material.

This clone was seen just once. In the study's own analysis: It was from reference gene primer amplification that nucleated cell counts were estimated. Assay used: immunoSEQ multiplex PCR; TCRdb lists only in-frame clones, some missing. V, J and clone size reflect that table, while D and trimming were determined from the DNA. Seen here are 200,000 to 250,000 clones, around 88% observed once, and the top ten hold more than 1.4%. Germline V gene sequence: CDR1 SGHRS, CDR2 YFSETQ. The CDR3 has 16 amino acids. V was clipped by 0 bases and J by 3 bases; unmatched bases: 8. Sequencing was carried out using peripheral blood. The sequence was obtained from a man younger than 30 with active or convalescent COVID-19. This sequence joins TRBV5-1 and TRBJ1-2; 7 bases map to TRBD1. CDR3 residues: CASSLGSSGGYYGYTF. For the CDR3, the DNA is TGCGCCAGCAGCTTGGGGAGCTCAGGGGGTTACTATGGCTACACCTTC.